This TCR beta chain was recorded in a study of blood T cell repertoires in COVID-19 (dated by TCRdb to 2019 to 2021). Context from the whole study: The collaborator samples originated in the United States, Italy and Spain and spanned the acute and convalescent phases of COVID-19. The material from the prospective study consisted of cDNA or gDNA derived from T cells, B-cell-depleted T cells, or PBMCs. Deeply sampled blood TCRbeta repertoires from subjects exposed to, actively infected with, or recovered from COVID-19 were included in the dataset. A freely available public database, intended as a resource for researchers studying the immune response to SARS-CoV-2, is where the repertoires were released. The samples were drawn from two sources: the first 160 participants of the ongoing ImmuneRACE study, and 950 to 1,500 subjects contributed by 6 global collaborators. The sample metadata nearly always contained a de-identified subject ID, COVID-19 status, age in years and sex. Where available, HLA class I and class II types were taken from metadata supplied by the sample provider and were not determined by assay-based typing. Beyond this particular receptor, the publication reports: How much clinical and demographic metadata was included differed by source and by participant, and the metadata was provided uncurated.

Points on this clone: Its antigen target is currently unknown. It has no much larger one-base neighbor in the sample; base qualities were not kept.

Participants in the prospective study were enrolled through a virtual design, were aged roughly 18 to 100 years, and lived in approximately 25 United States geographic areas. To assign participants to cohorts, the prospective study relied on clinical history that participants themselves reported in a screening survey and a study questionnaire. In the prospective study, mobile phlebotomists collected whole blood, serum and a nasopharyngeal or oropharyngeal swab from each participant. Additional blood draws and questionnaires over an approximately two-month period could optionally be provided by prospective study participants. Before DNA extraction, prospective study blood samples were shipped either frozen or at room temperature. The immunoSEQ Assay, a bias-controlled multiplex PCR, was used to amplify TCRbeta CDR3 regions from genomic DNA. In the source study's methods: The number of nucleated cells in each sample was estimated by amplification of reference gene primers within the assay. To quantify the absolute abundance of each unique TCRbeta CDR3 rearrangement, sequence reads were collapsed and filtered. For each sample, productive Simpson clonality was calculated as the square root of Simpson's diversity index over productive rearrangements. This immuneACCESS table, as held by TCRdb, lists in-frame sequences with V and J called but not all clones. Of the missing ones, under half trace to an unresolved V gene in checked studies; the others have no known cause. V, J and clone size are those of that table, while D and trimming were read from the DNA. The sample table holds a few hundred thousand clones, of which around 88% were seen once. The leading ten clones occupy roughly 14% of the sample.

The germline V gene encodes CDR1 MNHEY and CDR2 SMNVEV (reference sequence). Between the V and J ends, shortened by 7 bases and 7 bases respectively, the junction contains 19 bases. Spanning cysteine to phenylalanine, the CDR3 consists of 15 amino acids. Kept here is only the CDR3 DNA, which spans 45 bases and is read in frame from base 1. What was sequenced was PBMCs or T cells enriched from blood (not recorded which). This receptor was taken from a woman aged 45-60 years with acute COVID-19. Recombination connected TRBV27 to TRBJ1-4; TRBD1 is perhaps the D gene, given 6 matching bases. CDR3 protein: CASTLRGGVSEKLFF. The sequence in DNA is TGTGCCAGCACCCTAAGGGGGGGGGTGAGTGAAAAACTGTTTTTT.